The 24 T cell receptor beta chains listed next were all sequenced from one sample in a study of blood T cell repertoires in COVID-19. Clones were sequenced by immunoSEQ multiplex PCR, and TCRdb holds only the in-frame ones, with some missing. The data hold 55,000 to 70,000 clones, with 88% observed a single time. The sample taken for sequencing was peripheral blood. These receptors came from a woman aged 55-70 years with COVID-19, enrolled during active disease.

This clone was seen only a few times. This rearrangement joins TRBV6-5 to TRBJ1-1; D is unresolved. Germline-derived CDR1 and CDR2 are MNHEY and SVGAGI. The CDR3 loop spans 13 amino acids. V dropped 1 base and J dropped 1 base, with 4 bases sitting between them. The CDR3 DNA sequence: TGTGCCAGCAGTTACTTAGAGAACACTGAAGCTTTCTTT. Translated, it gives CASSYLENTEAFF.

The chain employs TRBV10-3 and TRBJ1-1; 9 nucleotides align to TRBD1. Germline V gene data show CDR1 as ENHRY and CDR2 as SYGVKD. With V trimmed by 1 base and J by 1 base, 1 base remained unmatched. The CDR3 totals 15 residues. The CDR3 is CAISELGQGNTEAFF. The DNA for the CDR3 is TGTGCCATCAGTGAGTTGGGACAGGGGAACACTGAAGCTTTCTTT.

The chain recombines TRBV14 with TRBJ2-1, with 11 positions matching TRBD2. Germline loops: CDR1 SGHDN, CDR2 FVKESK. The CDR3 covers 18 residues. V lost 4 bases, J lost 0 bases, and 8 bases stayed unmatched. The CDR3 bases are TGTGCCAGCAGCCCGCTGACTAGCGGGAAAAGCTCCTACAATGAGCAGTTCTTC. This codes for CASSPLTSGKSSYNEQFF.

The rearrangement uses TRBV11-3 and TRBJ2-7, with D unclear. CDR3 length equals 15 residues. Germline V lookup: CDR1 SGHNT, CDR2 YENEEA. The V gene lost 0 bases and the J gene lost 3 bases, with 12 bases spanning the gap. CDR3 amino acids: CASSLDLDSVYEQYF. CDR3 DNA: TGTGCCAGCAGCTTAGATTTAGACTCTGTCTACGAGCAGTACTTC.

The rearrangement joins TRBV7-9 to TRBJ2-5; a possible D gene is TRBD1 (6 bases). CDR1 and CDR2 (germline): SEHNR, FQNEAQ (reference sequence). This CDR3 contains 14 residues. Trimming took 1 base from V and 5 from J, leaving 11 bases between them. Written as DNA, the CDR3 is TGTGCCAGCAGCTTAGTACAGGGAGTGGAGACCCAGTACTTC. Translation gives CASSLVQGVETQYF.

The V and J genes are TRBV7-2 and TRBJ1-1; D is possibly TRBD1 (5 bases). This CDR3 spans 15 amino acids. Germline V gives CDR1 SGHTA, CDR2 FQGNSA. Trimming stripped 2 bases from V and 0 bases from J, with 10 bases between. The CDR3 reads CASSLTGPMNTEAFF. In DNA, the CDR3 is TGTGCCAGCAGCTTAACAGGACCCATGAACACTGAAGCTTTCTTT.

This chain joins TRBV7-2 and TRBJ2-3; 8 bases map to TRBD1. Germline trimming cut 0 bases from V and 6 bases from J; bases unmatched to any gene: 8. Germline CDR1 is SGHTA and CDR2 is FQGNSA. The CDR3 is made up of 16 amino acids. Here the CDR3 DNA reads TGTGCCAGCAGCTTAGCCGGACAGGGTAGGGGCGATACGCAGTATTTT. Amino acid sequence: CASSLAGQGRGDTQYF.

V gene TRBV6-5 combines with J gene TRBJ2-3; 8 bases line up with TRBD2. The CDR3 loop spans 16 amino acids. Germline V gene data show CDR1 as MNHEY and CDR2 as SVGAGI. With V trimmed by 0 bases and J by 2 bases, 4 bases remained unmatched. CDR3 protein: CASSYSVSGVTDTQYF. The CDR3 DNA reads as TGTGCCAGCAGTTACTCTGTTAGCGGGGTCACAGATACGCAGTATTTT.

V is TRBV10-3 and J is TRBJ1-5; possible D gene TRBD1, 5 bases. The CDR3 is made up of 13 amino acids. Trimming removed 6 bases at V and 6 bases at J, with 12 bases between. Germline values: CDR1 ENHRY, CDR2 SYGVKD. CDR3 residues: CAISETETQPQHF. The CDR3 DNA reads TGTGCCATCAGCGAGACAGAGACTCAGCCCCAGCATTTT.

The chain employs TRBV2 and TRBJ1-1; D perhaps matches TRBD1 (5 bases). With 6 bases removed from V and 0 bases from J, the gap between germline ends came to 11 bases. CDR1 is SNHLY, CDR2 FYNNEI, per germline. The CDR3 covers 14 residues. DNA for the CDR3: TGTGCCAGCAGCTTGGACAAGATGAACACTGAAGCTTTCTTT. Amino acid sequence: CASSLDKMNTEAFF.

The chain joins TRBV7-2 to TRBJ2-1, with D possibly TRBD2 on 6 matching bases. V lost 1 base to trimming and J lost 9 bases, with 10 bases between them. CDR1 SGHTA and CDR2 FQGNSA come from the germline V gene. The CDR3 spans 13 residues. The CDR3 sequence is CASSLVEEGEQFF. The DNA for the CDR3 is TGTGCCAGCAGCTTAGTAGAGGAGGGTGAGCAGTTCTTC.

The J gene is TRBJ1-5, the V gene TRBV24-1; weak D call: TRBD1 (6 bases). Germline CDR1 KGHDR, CDR2 SFDVKD. V was cut by 7 bases and J by 2 bases, with 14 bases left in between. The CDR3 is 15 amino acids. The CDR3, as DNA: TGTGCCACCAGACAGGGCAGGTGGGGCAATCAGCCCCAGCATTTT. It yields the protein CATRQGRWGNQPQHF.

V and J are TRBV30 and TRBJ1-1, with a weak D call TRBD1 (5 bases). Trimming removed 3 bases at V and 6 bases at J, with 8 bases between. Germline CDR1 is GTSNPN and CDR2 is SVGIG (reference sequence). The CDR3 spans 11 residues. This chain's CDR3 is CAWREGAEAFF. Here the CDR3 DNA reads TGTGCCTGGAGAGAAGGGGCTGAAGCTTTCTTT.

The chain joins TRBV6-1 to TRBJ1-4, with 7 bases that match TRBD1. The V gene end was trimmed by 1 base and the J gene end by 0 bases; junction bases not matched to a gene: 8. The germline CDR1 and CDR2 sequences are MNHNS and SASEGT. The CDR3 is 18 amino acids. This chain's CDR3 is CASSEVPGTAATNEKLFF. In DNA, the CDR3 is TGTGCCAGCAGTGAAGTACCAGGGACAGCCGCAACTAATGAAAAACTGTTTTTT.

The J gene is TRBJ1-2, the V gene TRBV4-2; TRBD1 might be the D (5 bases). Trimming removed 0 bases at V and 8 bases at J, with 13 bases between. In germline, CDR1 is LGHNA, CDR2 YNFKEQ. This CDR3 is built from 14 residues. The CDR3 region has the DNA TGTGCCAGCAGCCAAGAGGGGGGTAGTGTCGGCTACACCTTC. Its protein product is CASSQEGGSVGYTF.

The chain uses TRBV6-5 and TRBJ1-2; 12 bases match TRBD1. The V and J ends lost 6 bases and 6 bases, in that order; junction bases with no gene match: 8. This CDR3 is 15 amino acids long. Germline V gene lookup returns CDR1 MNHEY and CDR2 SVGAGI. The CDR3 nucleotides read TGTGCCAGCAGCTTAGCCGGGACAGGGGGCGATGGCTACACCTTC. This sequence encodes CASSLAGTGGDGYTF.

The V call is TRBV5-6, the J call TRBJ1-5; possibly TRBD1 for D (6 bases). V lost 0 bases and J lost 1, with 11 bases in between. The CDR3 runs 16 residues. Germline CDR1 and CDR2: SGHDT and YYEEEE. The CDR3 loop is CASSLGGLPSNQPQHF. Here the CDR3 DNA reads TGTGCCAGCAGCTTGGGGGGGCTTCCAAGCAATCAGCCCCAGCATTTT.

The CDR3 bases are TGTGCCAGCAGCAAAGCGCGGGGACAGGGGCAAGGCTGGGGAAACATTCAGTACTTC. Its translation is CASSKARGQGQGWGNIQYF. This chain joins TRBV21-1 and TRBJ2-4; TRBD1 is taken as the D call from the table, unchecked against the DNA. TRBV21-1 is listed as a pseudogene. The CDR3 runs to 19 residues.

The chain employs TRBV5-1 and TRBJ1-1; D is undetermined. CDR1 is SGHRS, CDR2 YFSETQ, per germline. V was trimmed by 4 bases and J by 7 bases, leaving 11 bases between them. This CDR3 is 12 amino acids long. In DNA form, the CDR3 reads TGCGCCAGCAGCGTCGACACCCTTGAAGCTTTCTTT. It encodes CASSVDTLEAFF.

The V call is TRBV4-1, the J call TRBJ1-2; 7 nucleotides agree with TRBD1. Germline trimming cut 4 bases from V and 2 bases from J; bases unmatched to any gene: 7. This CDR3 region has 15 residues. Germline CDR1 is MGHRA and CDR2 is YSYEKL. The CDR3 sequence: CASSLWTGQNYGYTF. In DNA form, the CDR3 reads TGCGCCAGCAGCCTCTGGACAGGCCAAAACTATGGCTACACCTTC.

This chain connects TRBV5-6 to TRBJ2-5; a possible D gene is TRBD1 (5 bases). V dropped 0 bases and J dropped 4 bases, with 19 bases sitting between them. There are 17 residues in the CDR3. The V gene's germline CDR1 is SGHDT and CDR2 YYEEEE. The CDR3 nucleotides are TGTGCCAGCAGCTTGGCCTTTGGCAGGGTATCGGTAGAGACCCAGTACTTC. Translating gives CASSLAFGRVSVETQYF.

V and J are TRBV6-5 and TRBJ2-5; D gene uncertain. The CDR3 loop spans 12 amino acids. Germline CDR1 reads MNHEY; CDR2 reads SVGAGI. The V and J ends lost 7 bases and 5 bases respectively, with 11 bases between them. The CDR3 loop is CASKNEWETQYF. The CDR3, as DNA: TGTGCCAGCAAGAATGAGTGGGAGACCCAGTACTTC.

The CDR3 protein is CASSVDVNSYEQYF. For the CDR3, the DNA is TGTGCCAGCAGCGTAGATGTCAACTCCTACGAGCAGTACTTC. The chain employs TRBV9 and TRBJ2-7; D gene unclear. Germline loops: CDR1 SGDLS, CDR2 YYNGEE. The CDR3 extends over 14 amino acids. The V end lost 0 bases, the J end lost 0 bases, and 7 bases lay between the germline ends.

This chain uses TRBV7-9 with TRBJ2-2; D gene ambiguous. The length of the CDR3 is 15 residues. Trimming stripped 5 bases from V and 0 bases from J, with 10 bases between. Germline CDR1 and CDR2: SEHNR and FQNEAQ (reference sequence). DNA for the CDR3: TGTGCCAGCAGCCCCCTATTTTCGAACACCGGGGAGCTGTTTTTT. Encoded protein: CASSPLFSNTGELFF.